A selection of T cell receptor beta chains follows, all from one sample in a study of technical replicates of blood from a handful of donors. Profiled with immunoSEQ multiplex PCR; TCRdb holds only in-frame clones, not every one. The sample comprises some 87,000 clones, roughly 97% of which are singletons, and more than 0.15% rests with the top ten. The sequenced sample was T cells isolated from PBMCs. The source of these receptors is a human donor in good health. Both conserved end residues are part of each CDR3. A D gene is named only where the DNA matches it firmly. Only some rows state a clone size, as once, few, many or a class for expanded clones.

d_gene	v_gene	abundance	j_gene	CDR3aa	CDR3nt
.	TRBV2	once	TRBJ2-6	CASKKQVSGANVLTF	TGTGCCAGCAAGAAACAGGTATCTGGGGCCAACGTCCTGACTTTC
TRBD1	TRBV2	.	TRBJ1-1	CATRGDTQNTEAFF	TGTGCCACCAGGGGGGACACCCAAAACACTGAAGCTTTCTTT
TRBD2	TRBV29-1	once	TRBJ2-1	CSVEIAGGGNEQFF	TGCAGCGTTGAAATAGCGGGGGGAGGGAATGAGCAGTTCTTC
.	TRBV4-1	.	TRBJ2-1	CASSRTGLFYNEQFF	TGCGCCAGCAGCCGAACTGGGCTCTTCTACAATGAGCAGTTCTTC
.	TRBV25-1	.	TRBJ2-1	CASGGRKRDNEQFF	TGTGCCAGCGGTGGGAGGAAACGGGACAATGAGCAGTTCTTC
TRBD2	TRBV2	.	TRBJ2-2	CASTRAGGPGGELFF	TGTGCCAGCACACGAGCGGGAGGGCCGGGCGGGGAGCTGTTTTTT
TRBD1	TRBV6-5	.	TRBJ1-2	CASSYFPDRARGYTF	TGTGCCAGCAGTTACTTCCCCGACAGGGCGCGTGGCTACACCTTC
TRBD1	TRBV27	.	TRBJ2-2	CASINLYRQGATGELFF	TGTGCCAGCATTAATCTGTACCGACAGGGGGCAACCGGGGAGCTGTTTTTT
TRBD2	TRBV5-1	.	TRBJ2-7	CASSPSGLALEQYF	TGCGCCAGCAGCCCAAGTGGACTAGCGCTCGAGCAGTACTTC
TRBD2	TRBV6-5	.	TRBJ2-3	CASSYLQAGGYHTQYF	TGTGCCAGCAGTTACTTGCAAGCGGGAGGGTACCATACGCAGTATTTT
TRBD1	TRBV9	.	TRBJ2-1	CASSSGGFSSYNEQFF	TGTGCCAGCAGCTCAGGGGGATTTAGCTCCTACAATGAGCAGTTCTTC
TRBD1	TRBV18	.	TRBJ2-7	CASSPPTGQGIYEQYF	TGTGCCAGCTCACCACCTACGGGACAGGGGATTTACGAGCAGTACTTC
.	TRBV7-2	.	TRBJ2-3	CASSDRPRWGADTQYF	TGTGCCAGCAGCGACCGGCCCAGGTGGGGCGCAGATACGCAGTATTTT
TRBD1	TRBV5-4	.	TRBJ1-6	CASSHGQGPLRDNSPLHF	TGTGCCAGCAGCCACGGACAGGGCCCCCTTAGGGATAATTCACCCCTCCACTTT
.	TRBV4-1	.	TRBJ2-6	CASSTGPGANVLTF	TGCGCCAGCAGTACAGGGCCTGGGGCCAACGTCCTGACTTTC
TRBD2	TRBV30	.	TRBJ2-3	CASVPGGATDTQYF	TGTGCCTCCGTCCCCGGGGGGGCCACAGATACGCAGTATTTT
.	TRBV30	.	TRBJ1-6	CACQTANNSPLHF	TGTGCCTGCCAGACAGCTAATAATTCACCCCTCCACTTT
.	TRBV9	.	TRBJ1-2	CASSVASGGADYGYTF	TGTGCCAGCAGCGTCGCGTCGGGGGGCGCGGACTATGGCTACACCTTC
.	TRBV9	.	TRBJ2-1	CASSVEWGVSSYNEQFF	TGTGCCAGCAGCGTAGAATGGGGGGTCAGCTCCTACAATGAGCAGTTCTTC
TRBD2	TRBV19	.	TRBJ2-7	CASSFGPAGGPYEQYF	TGTGCCAGTAGTTTTGGGCCAGCGGGAGGGCCCTACGAGCAGTACTTC
TRBD1	TRBV2	.	TRBJ1-4	CASSQRQGGQEKLFF	TGTGCCAGCAGTCAACGACAGGGCGGGCAGGAAAAACTGTTTTTT
TRBD1	TRBV7-9	.	TRBJ1-1	CASSSGQENTEAFF	TGTGCCAGCAGCTCGGGACAGGAGAACACTGAAGCTTTCTTT
TRBD1	TRBV7-9	.	TRBJ1-5	CASSLVGTDQPQHF	TGTGCCAGCAGCTTAGTTGGGACAGATCAGCCCCAGCATTTT
.	TRBV6-1	.	TRBJ1-1	CASPRTGATEAFF	TGTGCCAGCCCTCGCACAGGAGCCACTGAAGCTTTCTTT
TRBD2	TRBV6-6	.	TRBJ2-1	CATLGGNEQFF	TGTGCCACCCTGGGAGGGAATGAGCAGTTCTTC
TRBD2	TRBV5-1	.	TRBJ2-3	CASSLAKQTSGGRNTQYF	TGCGCCAGCAGCTTGGCCAAACAAACTAGCGGGGGGCGTAATACGCAGTATTTT
.	TRBV7-2	.	TRBJ1-2	CASSLELGQGRNYGYTF	TGTGCCAGCAGCTTAGAATTGGGCCAGGGAAGAAACTATGGCTACACCTTC
TRBD2	TRBV5-1	.	TRBJ2-7	CASSPLTSGSFNEQYF	TGCGCCAGCAGCCCTCTAACTAGCGGGAGTTTCAACGAGCAGTACTTC
TRBD1	TRBV19	once	TRBJ1-2	CASSMGQGANRYTF	TGTGCCAGTAGTATGGGGCAGGGGGCTAATCGCTACACCTTC
TRBD2	TRBV25-1	.	TRBJ2-7	CASSLPAGVYEQYF	TGTGCCAGCAGTCTTCCGGCGGGGGTGTACGAGCAGTACTTC
.	TRBV15	.	TRBJ1-4	CATSLDRPTNEKLFF	TGTGCCACCAGCCTCGACAGGCCAACTAATGAAAAACTGTTTTTT
.	TRBV7-7	.	TRBJ2-6	CASMEPAEYSGANVLTF	TGTGCTAGCATGGAGCCCGCGGAATACTCTGGGGCCAACGTCCTGACTTTC
.	TRBV5-8	.	TRBJ1-5	CASSLVRPGNQPQHF	TGTGCCAGCAGCTTGGTCCGACCAGGGAATCAGCCCCAGCATTTT
TRBD1	TRBV15	.	TRBJ2-1	CATSTTGTGYNEQFF	TGTGCCACCAGCACGACCGGGACAGGGTACAATGAGCAGTTCTTC
TRBD1	TRBV5-1	.	TRBJ2-3	CASSSLGFGTGDTDTQYF	TGCGCCAGCAGCTCCCTAGGTTTCGGGACAGGGGACACAGATACGCAGTATTTT
.	TRBV29-1	once	TRBJ1-2	CSAQWSGGNGYTF	TGCAGCGCCCAATGGTCTGGGGGGAATGGCTACACCTTC
TRBD1	TRBV10-2	.	TRBJ1-1	CASSWDRGNTEAFF	TGCGCCAGCAGCTGGGACAGGGGGAACACTGAAGCTTTCTTT
.	TRBV27	.	TRBJ2-7	CASRASVFYEQYF	TGTGCCAGCAGGGCTAGCGTTTTTTACGAGCAGTACTTC
.	TRBV19	.	TRBJ2-7	CASSLNRQVEQYF	TGTGCCAGTAGTTTAAATCGACAGGTCGAGCAGTACTTC
.	TRBV14	.	TRBJ2-5	CASSHESVQETQYF	TGTGCCAGCAGCCATGAGTCGGTCCAAGAGACCCAGTACTTC
TRBD1	TRBV2	.	TRBJ2-1	CASSEGGQGSDEQFF	TGTGCCAGCAGTGAAGGGGGACAGGGTTCGGATGAGCAGTTCTTC
TRBD2	TRBV6-5	.	TRBJ2-7	CASSYSTSGLYEQYF	TGTGCCAGCAGTTACTCGACTAGCGGCCTGTACGAGCAGTACTTC
TRBD1	TRBV4-1	.	TRBJ1-3	CASSLRQGSGNTIYF	TGCGCCAGCAGCCTTCGACAGGGCTCTGGAAACACCATATATTTT
.	TRBV4-1	.	TRBJ2-3	CASSQDPGTDTQYF	TGCGCCAGCAGCCAAGATCCTGGCACAGATACGCAGTATTTT
TRBD1	TRBV6-5	.	TRBJ1-1	CASSYTQGQVNTEAFF	TGTGCCAGCAGTTACACCCAGGGACAGGTGAACACTGAAGCTTTCTTT
.	TRBV28	once	TRBJ2-1	CASSSFSGSSYNEQFF	TGTGCCAGCAGTTCCTTTTCGGGAAGCTCCTACAATGAGCAGTTCTTC
.	TRBV5-1	.	TRBJ1-5	CASSKGDGGNQPQHF	TGCGCCAGCAGCAAAGGGGATGGAGGCAATCAGCCCCAGCATTTT
TRBD2	TRBV4-1	once	TRBJ2-3	CASSQGPGLARVELDTQYF	TGCGCCAGCAGCCAAGGGCCGGGACTAGCAAGGGTCGAGTTGGATACGCAGTATTTT
.	TRBV18	.	TRBJ1-6	CASSPGGQGASPLHF	TGTGCCAGCTCACCAGGTGGGCAGGGTGCTTCACCCCTCCACTTT
.	TRBV5-1	.	TRBJ1-4	CASSSDEKLFF	TGCGCCAGCAGTTCGGATGAAAAACTGTTTTTT
.	TRBV13	once	TRBJ2-7	CASSLAGQGGSYEQYF	TGTGCCAGCAGCTTAGCTGGGCAAGGGGGCTCCTACGAGCAGTACTTC
.	TRBV7-9	.	TRBJ2-7	CASSVDSTYEQYF	TGTGCCAGCAGCGTGGACAGTACCTACGAGCAGTACTTC
.	TRBV4-1	.	TRBJ1-1	CASSQGQQGGITEAFF	TGCGCCAGCAGCCAAGGTCAACAGGGAGGGATCACTGAAGCTTTCTTT
.	TRBV5-6	.	TRBJ2-3	CASSVIPKSDSLLHTQYF	TGTGCCAGCAGTGTAATACCAAAATCAGACAGTCTCCTGCATACGCAGTATTTT
.	TRBV29-1	once	TRBJ2-7	CSTGSGRNYEQYF	TGCAGCACGGGATCAGGACGTAACTACGAGCAGTACTTC
TRBD2	TRBV9	.	TRBJ2-7	CASSVGTSGFSYEQYF	TGTGCCAGCAGCGTAGGGACTAGCGGGTTCTCCTACGAGCAGTACTTC
TRBD1	TRBV7-9	.	TRBJ1-4	CASTLDRLTNEKLFF	TGTGCCAGCACCCTGGACAGGCTCACTAATGAAAAACTGTTTTTT
TRBD2	TRBV19	.	TRBJ2-3	CASSIPGGYKDTQYF	TGTGCCAGTAGTATTCCCGGGGGGTACAAAGATACGCAGTATTTT
.	TRBV18	.	TRBJ1-5	CASSETGNQPQHF	TGTGCCAGCTCAGAGACGGGGAATCAGCCCCAGCATTTT
.	TRBV4-1	.	TRBJ1-4	CASSVSTGVRETNEKLFF	TGCGCCAGCTCTGTATCTACGGGAGTACGGGAGACTAATGAAAAACTGTTTTTT